This T cell receptor (beta chain) was retrieved from a study of T cell responses to AZD1222 COVID-19 vaccine. General observations from the study: None of the repertoires were sampled until the peak T cell response had passed. Epitopes outside B.1.351 and B.1.1.7 mutated regions reportedly drew nearly half of spike TCRs. There were mostly white British donors and more females than males, and clonal diversity was possibly underestimated.

Trimming removed 1 base at V and 1 base at J, with 4 bases between. The V gene's germline CDR1 is LNHDA and CDR2 SQIVND (reference sequence). The CDR3 contains 13 residues. The data were produced by immunoSEQ multiplex PCR, yet TCRdb's version contains in-frame clones alone and is incomplete. The repertoire holds some 130,000 clones, with approximately 90% as singletons. Comments on this clone: Its target is not known.

The TCR originated in an adult in good health. The chain has TRBV19 and TRBJ1-1; D remains unclear. The sample in question was peripheral blood, obtained on day 0 of AZD1222 vaccination. The CDR3 sequence: CASSIVRNTEAFF. DNA of the CDR3: TGTGCCAGTAGTATAGTGAGGAACACTGAAGCTTTCTTT.